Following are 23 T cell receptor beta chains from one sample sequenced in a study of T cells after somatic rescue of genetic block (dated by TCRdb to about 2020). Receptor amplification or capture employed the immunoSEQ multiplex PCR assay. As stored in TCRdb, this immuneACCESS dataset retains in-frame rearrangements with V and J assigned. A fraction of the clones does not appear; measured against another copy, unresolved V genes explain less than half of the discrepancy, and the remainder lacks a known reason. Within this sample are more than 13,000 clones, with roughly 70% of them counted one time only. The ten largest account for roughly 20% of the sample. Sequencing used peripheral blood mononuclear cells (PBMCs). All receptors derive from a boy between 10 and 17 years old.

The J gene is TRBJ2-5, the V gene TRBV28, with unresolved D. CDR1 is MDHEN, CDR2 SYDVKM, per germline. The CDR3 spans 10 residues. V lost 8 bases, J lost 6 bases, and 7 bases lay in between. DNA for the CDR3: TGTGCCAGCTCTGGGCAGACCCAGTACTTC. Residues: CASSGQTQYF. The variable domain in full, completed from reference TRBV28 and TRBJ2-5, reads DVKVTQSSRYLVKRTGEKVFLECVQDMDHENMFWYRQDPGLGLRLIYFSYDVKMKEKGDIPEGYSVSREKKERFSLILESASTNQTSMYLCASSGQTQYFGPGTRLLVL.

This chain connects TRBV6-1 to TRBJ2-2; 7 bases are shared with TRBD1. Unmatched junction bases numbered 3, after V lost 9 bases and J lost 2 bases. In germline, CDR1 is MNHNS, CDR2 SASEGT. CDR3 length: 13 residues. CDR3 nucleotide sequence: TGTGCCAGTCGGACAGGAAACACCGGGGAGCTGTTTTTT. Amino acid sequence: CASRTGNTGELFF.

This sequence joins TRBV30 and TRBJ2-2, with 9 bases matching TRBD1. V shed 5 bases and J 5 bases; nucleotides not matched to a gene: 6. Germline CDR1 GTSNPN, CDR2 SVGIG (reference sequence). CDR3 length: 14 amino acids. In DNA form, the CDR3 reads TGTGCCTGGCAACAGGGGGCAGGGACCGGGGAGCTGTTTTTT. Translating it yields CAWQQGAGTGELFF.

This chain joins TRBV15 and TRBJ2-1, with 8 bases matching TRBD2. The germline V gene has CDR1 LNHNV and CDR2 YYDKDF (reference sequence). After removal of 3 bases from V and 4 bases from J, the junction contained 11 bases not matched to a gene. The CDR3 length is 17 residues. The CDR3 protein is CATSRGVPAGVYNEQFF. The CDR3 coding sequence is TGTGCCACCAGCAGGGGGGTACCAGCGGGAGTATACAATGAGCAGTTCTTC.

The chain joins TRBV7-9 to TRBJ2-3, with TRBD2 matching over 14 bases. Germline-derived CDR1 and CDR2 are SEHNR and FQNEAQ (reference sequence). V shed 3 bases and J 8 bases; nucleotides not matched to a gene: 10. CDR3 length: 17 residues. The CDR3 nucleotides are TGTGCCAGCAGCTTGTTCGGGACTAGCGGGAGACGTAGTACGCAGTATTTT. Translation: CASSLFGTSGRRSTQYF.

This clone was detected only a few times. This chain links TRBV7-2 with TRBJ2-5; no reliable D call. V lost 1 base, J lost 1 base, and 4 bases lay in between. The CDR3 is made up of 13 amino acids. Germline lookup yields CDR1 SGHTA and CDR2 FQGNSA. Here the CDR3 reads CASSLGPQETQYF. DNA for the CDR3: TGTGCCAGCAGCTTAGGCCCCCAAGAGACCCAGTACTTC.

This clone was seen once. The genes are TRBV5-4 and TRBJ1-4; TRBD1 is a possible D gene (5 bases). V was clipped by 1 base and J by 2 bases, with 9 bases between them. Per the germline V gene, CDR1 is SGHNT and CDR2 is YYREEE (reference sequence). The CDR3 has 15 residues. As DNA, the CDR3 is TGTGCCAGCAGCTTGACGGGGGGGACTAATGAAAAACTGTTTTTT. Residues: CASSLTGGTNEKLFF.

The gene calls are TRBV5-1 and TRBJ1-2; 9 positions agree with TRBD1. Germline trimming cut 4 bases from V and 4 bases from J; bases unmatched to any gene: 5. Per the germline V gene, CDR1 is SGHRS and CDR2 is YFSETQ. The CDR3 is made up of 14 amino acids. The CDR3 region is CASSPQGASYGYTF. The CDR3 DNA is TGCGCCAGCAGCCCACAGGGGGCGAGCTATGGCTACACCTTC.

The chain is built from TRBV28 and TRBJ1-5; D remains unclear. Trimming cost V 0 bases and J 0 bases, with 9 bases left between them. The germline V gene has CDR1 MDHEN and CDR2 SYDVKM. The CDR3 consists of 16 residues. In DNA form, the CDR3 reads TGTGCCAGCAGTTTATGGGCCGGCTATAGCAATCAGCCCCAGCATTTT. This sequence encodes CASSLWAGYSNQPQHF.

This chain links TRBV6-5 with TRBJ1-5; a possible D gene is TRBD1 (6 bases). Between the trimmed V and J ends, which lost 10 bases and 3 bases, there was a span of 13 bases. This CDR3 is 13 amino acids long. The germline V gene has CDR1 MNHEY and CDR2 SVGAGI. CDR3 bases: TGTGCCACCAAAGGGGGGCTCAATCAGCCCCAGCATTTT. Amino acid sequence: CATKGGLNQPQHF.

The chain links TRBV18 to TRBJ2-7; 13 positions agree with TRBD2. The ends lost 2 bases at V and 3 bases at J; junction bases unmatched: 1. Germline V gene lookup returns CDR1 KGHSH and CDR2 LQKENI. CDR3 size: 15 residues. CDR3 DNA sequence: TGTGCCAGCTCACCAACTAGCGGGAGGGTCTACGAGCAGTACTTC. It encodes CASSPTSGRVYEQYF.

The CDR3 DNA reads as TGTGCCAGCAGTAGTCTTGACAGGGCCTATGGCTACACCTTC. This gives the protein CASSSLDRAYGYTF. The gene calls are TRBV6-1 and TRBJ1-2; 7 bases agree with TRBD1. The germline gives CDR1 MNHNS, CDR2 SASEGT. V shed 5 bases, J shed 4 bases, and the junction held 7 bases outside the gene matches. This CDR3 has 14 amino acids.

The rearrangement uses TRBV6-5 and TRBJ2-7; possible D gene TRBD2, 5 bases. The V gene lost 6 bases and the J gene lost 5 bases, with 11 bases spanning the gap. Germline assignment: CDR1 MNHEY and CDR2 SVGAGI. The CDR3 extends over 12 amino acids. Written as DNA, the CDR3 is TGTGCCAGCAGGGACTTCTTCGACGAGCAGTACTTC. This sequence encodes CASRDFFDEQYF.

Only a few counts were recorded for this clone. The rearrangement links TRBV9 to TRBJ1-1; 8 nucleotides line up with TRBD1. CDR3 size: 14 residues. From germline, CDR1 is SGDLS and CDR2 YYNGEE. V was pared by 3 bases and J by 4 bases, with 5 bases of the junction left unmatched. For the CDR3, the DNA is TGTGCCAGCAGCGCCGGACAGGGTTTCACTGAAGCTTTCTTT. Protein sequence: CASSAGQGFTEAFF.

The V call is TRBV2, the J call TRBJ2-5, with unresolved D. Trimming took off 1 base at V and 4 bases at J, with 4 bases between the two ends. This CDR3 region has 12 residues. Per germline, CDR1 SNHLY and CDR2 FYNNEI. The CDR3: CASSEVAETQYF. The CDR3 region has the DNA TGTGCCAGCAGTGAAGTGGCAGAGACCCAGTACTTC.

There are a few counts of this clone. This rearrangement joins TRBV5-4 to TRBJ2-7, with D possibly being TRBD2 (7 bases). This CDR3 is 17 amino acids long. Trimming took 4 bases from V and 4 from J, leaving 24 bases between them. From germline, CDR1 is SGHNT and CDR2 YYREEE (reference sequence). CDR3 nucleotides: TGTGCCAGCAGCGCACCCGTGGGGGGGGGCGGCCAGTACGAGCAGTACTTC. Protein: CASSAPVGGGGQYEQYF.

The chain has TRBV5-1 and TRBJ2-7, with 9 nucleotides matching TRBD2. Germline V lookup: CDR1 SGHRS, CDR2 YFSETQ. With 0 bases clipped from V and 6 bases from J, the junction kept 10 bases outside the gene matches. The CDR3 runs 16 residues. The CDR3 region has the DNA TGCGCCAGCAGCTTGGTCCCCGGGACTAGCACTTTCGAGCAGTACTTC. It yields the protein CASSLVPGTSTFEQYF.

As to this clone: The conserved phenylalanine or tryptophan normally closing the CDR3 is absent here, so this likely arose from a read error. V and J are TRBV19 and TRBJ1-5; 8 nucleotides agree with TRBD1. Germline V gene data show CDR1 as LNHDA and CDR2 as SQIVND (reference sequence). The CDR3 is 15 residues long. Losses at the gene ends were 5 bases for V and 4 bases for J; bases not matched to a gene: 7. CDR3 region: CASSDWTGRNQPQHS. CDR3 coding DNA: TGTGCCAGTAGTGACTGGACAGGGCGGAATCAGCCCCAGCATTCT.

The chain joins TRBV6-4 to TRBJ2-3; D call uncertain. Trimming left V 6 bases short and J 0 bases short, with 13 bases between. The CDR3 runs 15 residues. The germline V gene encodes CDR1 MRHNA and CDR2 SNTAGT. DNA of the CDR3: TGTGCCAGCAGCGTCAAGATGCCCAGCACAGATACGCAGTATTTT. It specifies CASSVKMPSTDTQYF.

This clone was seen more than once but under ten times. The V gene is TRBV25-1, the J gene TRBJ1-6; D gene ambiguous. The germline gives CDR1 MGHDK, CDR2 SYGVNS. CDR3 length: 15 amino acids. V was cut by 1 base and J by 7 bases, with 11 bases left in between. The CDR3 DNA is TGTGCCAGCAGTGAATCGAGAGGGAGGAATTCACCCCTCCACTTT. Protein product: CASSESRGRNSPLHF.

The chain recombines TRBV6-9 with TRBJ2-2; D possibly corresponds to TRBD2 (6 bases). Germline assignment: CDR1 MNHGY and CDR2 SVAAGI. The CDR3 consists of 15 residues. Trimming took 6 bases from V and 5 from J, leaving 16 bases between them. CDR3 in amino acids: CASSPRLGGTGELFF. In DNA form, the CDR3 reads TGTGCCAGCAGCCCTCGACTAGGAGGGACCGGGGAGCTGTTTTTT.

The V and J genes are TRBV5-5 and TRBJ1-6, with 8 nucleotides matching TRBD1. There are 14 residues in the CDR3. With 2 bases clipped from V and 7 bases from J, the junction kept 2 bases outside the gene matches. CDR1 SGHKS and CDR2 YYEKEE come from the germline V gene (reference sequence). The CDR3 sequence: CASSFRQGNSPLHF. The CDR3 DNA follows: TGTGCCAGCAGCTTCCGACAGGGGAATTCACCCCTCCACTTT.

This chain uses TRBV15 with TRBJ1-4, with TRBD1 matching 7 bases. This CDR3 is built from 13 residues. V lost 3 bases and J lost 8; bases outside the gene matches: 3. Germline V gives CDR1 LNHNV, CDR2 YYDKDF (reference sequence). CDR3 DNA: TGTGCCACCAGCAGGTTACAGGGGGAAAAACTGTTTTTT. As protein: CATSRLQGEKLFF.